These T cell receptor beta chains were read from a single sample in a study of cytomegalovirus exposure and HLA in healthy donors. Measured with immunoSEQ multiplex PCR; TCRdb has only the in-frame clones, and not every one. The data contain about 140,000 clones, around 80% of them singletons. Sequenced input: PBMCs. These receptors all come from a female donor in good health and CMV-seronegative. The CDR3 runs from the conserved cysteine through the conserved F or W. The D gene is left open where the match is weak. Size values are once, few and many counts, or a class for expanded clones, and some rows have none.

TRBJ2-1	TRBV7-6	-	-	TGTGCCAGCAGCACTCTTTACCGGGGTTACAATGAGCAGTTCTTC	CASSTLYRGYNEQFF
TRBJ1-2	TRBV19	-	-	TGTGCCAGCACCCCGCAGGGTAACTATTATGGCTACACCTTC	CASTPQGNYYGYTF
TRBJ2-7	TRBV7-2	-	-	TGTGCCAGCAGCTTTCGGCAGGGCTACAACTACGAGCAGTACTTC	CASSFRQGYNYEQYF
TRBJ2-7	TRBV28	-	once	TGTGCCAGCAGTCAGCTAAAGGACAGCTCTAATCGGAACGAGCAGTACTTC	CASSQLKDSSNRNEQYF
TRBJ2-1	TRBV5-4	TRBD1	-	TGTGCCAGCAGCTCAATGGGGACAGGTCGCGAGCAGTTCTTC	CASSSMGTGREQFF
TRBJ1-1	TRBV10-3	-	-	TGTGCCATCAGTGAGTCCGGCAGGGGCACTGAAGCTTTCTTT	CAISESGRGTEAFF
TRBJ1-3	TRBV27	-	-	TGTGCCAGCAGTCTAACCCAGGGCTCTGGAAACACCATATATTTT	CASSLTQGSGNTIYF
TRBJ1-1	TRBV30	-	-	TGTGCCTGGACCATCCGGGAGAACACTGAAGCTTTCTTT	CAWTIRENTEAFF
TRBJ1-2	TRBV7-9	TRBD1	few	TGTGCCAGCAGCTTAGCAGGGGGCCAGGGCTACACCTTC	CASSLAGGQGYTF
TRBJ2-3	TRBV4-2	TRBD2	few	TGTGCCAGCAGCCTCACGACTAGCGGGAGTTCAGATACGCAGTATTTT	CASSLTTSGSSDTQYF
TRBJ2-7	TRBV6-5	TRBD2	-	TGTGCCAGCAAGGTGACTAGCGGTACCTCCTACGAGCAGTACTTC	CASKVTSGTSYEQYF
TRBJ2-1	TRBV28	TRBD1	-	TGTGCCAGCAGAACGACAGGGGGAAGCTCCTACAATGAGCAGTTCTTC	CASRTTGGSSYNEQFF
TRBJ1-1	TRBV28	-	-	TGTGCCAGCAGTTTAGGGGGGGCGACCGGGACACCGAACACTGAAGCTTTCTTT	CASSLGGATGTPNTEAFF
TRBJ1-5	TRBV4-1	-	few	TGCGCCAGCAGTCTAGACCGAAATCAGCCCCAGCATTTT	CASSLDRNQPQHF
TRBJ1-6	TRBV5-6	TRBD1	few	TGTGCCAGCAGTTTCACCGGGACAGGGGGTTCACCCCTCCACTTT	CASSFTGTGGSPLHF